This T cell receptor beta chain emerged from a study of radiation and T cells in renal cell carcinoma. The time point here: blood 2 weeks post-SBRT. The treatment was: 15 Gy SBRT to primary tumor, nephrectomy 4 weeks later. Assay: immunoSEQ multiplex PCR; the TCRdb copy retains only in-frame clones and omits some. The repertoire consists of 70,000 or so clones, with about 81% occurring once and the leading ten covering approximately 5%. Trimming cost V 4 bases and J 6 bases; bases outside gene matches: 12. The CDR3 consists of 16 residues. Germline CDR1 SGHTS, CDR2 YDEGEE. The sequence was obtained from a man aged 55 to 70 with renal cell carcinoma. The source was blood, collected from a patient whose treatment included radiotherapy and nephrectomy. The chain links TRBV5-8 to TRBJ2-1; 8 bases fit TRBD1. DNA for the CDR3: TGTGCCAGCAGCCCTGGGCCGGGACAGGTCCTCAATGAGCAGTTCTTC. Translation: CASSPGPGQVLNEQFF.